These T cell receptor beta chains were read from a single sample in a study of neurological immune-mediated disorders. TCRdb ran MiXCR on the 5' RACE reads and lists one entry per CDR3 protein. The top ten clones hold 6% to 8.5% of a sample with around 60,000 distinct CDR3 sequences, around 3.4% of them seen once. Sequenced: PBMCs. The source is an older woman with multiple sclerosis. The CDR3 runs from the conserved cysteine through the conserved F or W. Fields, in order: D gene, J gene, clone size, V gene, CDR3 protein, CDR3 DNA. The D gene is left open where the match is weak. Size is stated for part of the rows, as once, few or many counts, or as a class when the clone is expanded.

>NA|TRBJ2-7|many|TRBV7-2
CASSLAGNHRGGYYEQYF
TGTGCCAGCAGCTTAGCGGGAAACCACAGGGGGGGATACTACGAGCAGTACTTC
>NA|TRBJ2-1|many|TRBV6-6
CASNRGSFNEQFF
TGTGCCAGCAATCGAGGCAGTTTCAATGAGCAGTTCTTC
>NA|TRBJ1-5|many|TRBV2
CASKRDHNQPQHF
TGTGCCAGCAAGCGAGACCACAATCAGCCCCAGCATTTT
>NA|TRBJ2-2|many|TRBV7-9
CASSLDRSNTGELFF
TGTGCCAGCAGCTTGGACAGATCGAACACCGGGGAGCTGTTTTTT
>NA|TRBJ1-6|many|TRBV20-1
CSARDGERTPLHF
TGCAGTGCTAGAGATGGTGAAAGGACACCCCTCCACTTT
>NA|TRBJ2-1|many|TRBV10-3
CAISDVKVSHEQFF
TGTGCCATCAGTGACGTGAAGGTTTCCCATGAGCAGTTCTTC
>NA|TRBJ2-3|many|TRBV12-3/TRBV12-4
CASSLLTGTDTQYF
TGTGCCAGCAGTTTACTTACGGGAACAGATACGCAGTATTTT
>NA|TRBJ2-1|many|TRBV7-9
CASSPGRRRGYNEQFF
TGTGCCAGCAGCCCAGGTCGGCGGCGGGGTTACAATGAGCAGTTCTTC
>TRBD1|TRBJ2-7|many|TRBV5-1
CASSLGQGTDEQYF
TGCGCCAGCAGCTTGGGACAGGGGACCGACGAGCAGTACTTC
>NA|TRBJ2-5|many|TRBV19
CASSQREETQYF
TGTGCCAGTAGTCAACGGGAAGAGACCCAGTACTTC
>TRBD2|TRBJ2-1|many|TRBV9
CASSVSLAGTLALGEQFF
TGTGCCAGCAGCGTGTCCCTAGCGGGGACCCTCGCGCTGGGGGAGCAGTTCTTC
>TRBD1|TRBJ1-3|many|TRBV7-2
CASSPGQGMGYTIYF
TGTGCCAGCAGCCCGGGACAGGGGATGGGGTACACCATATATTTT
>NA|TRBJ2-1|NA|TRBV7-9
CASSWRTSKESYNEQFF
TGTGCCAGCAGCTGGCGGACCTCAAAAGAATCCTACAATGAGCAGTTCTTC
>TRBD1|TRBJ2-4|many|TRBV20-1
CSARDYRDSKNIQYF
TGCAGTGCTAGAGATTACCGGGACAGCAAAAACATTCAGTACTTC
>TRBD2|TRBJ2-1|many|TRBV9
CASSAASGNAGEQFF
TGTGCCAGCAGCGCGGCTAGCGGGAACGCGGGCGAGCAGTTCTTC
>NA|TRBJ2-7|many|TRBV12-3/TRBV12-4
CASTETGTSSYEQYF
TGTGCCAGCACCGAAACAGGGACAAGCTCCTACGAGCAGTACTTC
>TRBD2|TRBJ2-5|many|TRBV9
CASSQGSSGRRETQYF
TGTGCCAGCAGTCAGGGTTCTAGCGGGAGGCGGGAGACCCAGTACTTC
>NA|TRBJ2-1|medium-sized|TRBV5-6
CASSLASKQFF
TGTGCCAGCAGCTTGGCCAGTAAGCAGTTCTTC
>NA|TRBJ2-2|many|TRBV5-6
CASSLELNGELFF
TGTGCCAGCAGCTTGGAACTTAACGGGGAGCTGTTTTTT
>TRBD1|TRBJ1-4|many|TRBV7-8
CASWGQDNEKLFF
TGTGCCAGCTGGGGACAGGATAATGAAAAACTGTTTTTT
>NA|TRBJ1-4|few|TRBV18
CASSPTGGSNEKLFF
TGTGCCAGCTCACCAACGGGGGGCTCTAATGAAAAACTGTTTTTT
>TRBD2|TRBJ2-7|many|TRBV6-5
CASSGAGASYEQYF
TGTGCCAGCAGTGGAGCGGGGGCCTCCTACGAGCAGTACTTC
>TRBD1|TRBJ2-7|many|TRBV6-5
CASSHLFTGGFPHEQYF
TGTGCCAGCAGTCACTTATTCACAGGGGGCTTTCCCCACGAGCAGTACTTC
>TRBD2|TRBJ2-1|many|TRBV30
CAWSVEWTSGSFGEQFF
TGTGCCTGGAGTGTAGAGTGGACTAGCGGGAGTTTTGGTGAGCAGTTCTTC
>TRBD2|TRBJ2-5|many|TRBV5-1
CASSRGGQETQYF
TGCGCCAGCAGCCGGGGAGGGCAAGAGACCCAGTACTTC
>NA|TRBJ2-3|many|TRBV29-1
CSVTLTDRGDTQYF
TGCAGCGTTACCTTGACTGATCGGGGTGATACGCAGTATTTT
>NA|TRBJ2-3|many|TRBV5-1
CASSLDAGTDTQYF
TGCGCCAGCAGCTTGGATGCGGGCACAGATACGCAGTATTTT
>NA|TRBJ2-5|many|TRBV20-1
CSAKVIGETQYF
TGCAGTGCTAAAGTTATTGGTGAGACCCAGTACTTC
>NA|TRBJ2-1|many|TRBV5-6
CASSVRNEQFF
TGTGCCAGCAGTGTGAGAAATGAGCAGTTCTTC
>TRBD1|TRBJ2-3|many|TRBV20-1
CSASLAGGTSDTQYF
TGCAGTGCTAGCTTGGCAGGGGGCACCTCAGATACGCAGTATTTT
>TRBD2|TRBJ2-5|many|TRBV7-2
CASTNRAGGRETQYF
TGTGCCAGCACCAACCGGGCGGGAGGACGCGAGACCCAGTACTTC
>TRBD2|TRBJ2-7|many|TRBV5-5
CASSSGRTYEQYF
TGTGCCAGCAGTTCCGGGAGGACCTACGAGCAGTACTTC
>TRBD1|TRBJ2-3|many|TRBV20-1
CSAEGQGTDTQYF
TGCAGTGCTGAGGGACAGGGCACAGATACGCAGTATTTT
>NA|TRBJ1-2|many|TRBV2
CASSLNSGSGYTF
TGTGCCAGCAGCCTAAACTCAGGGAGCGGCTACACCTTC
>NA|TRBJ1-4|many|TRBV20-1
CSARGWDSANEKLFF
TGCAGTGCTAGAGGTTGGGATTCTGCTAATGAAAAACTGTTTTTT
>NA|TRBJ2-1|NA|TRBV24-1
CATSGARNEQFF
TGTGCCACCAGTGGTGCCCGCAATGAGCAGTTCTTC
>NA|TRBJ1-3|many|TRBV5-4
CASSRAGGSGNTIYF
TGTGCCAGCAGCCGGGCTGGAGGATCAGGAAACACCATATATTTT
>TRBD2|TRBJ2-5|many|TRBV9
CASSVGASGGETQYF
TGTGCCAGCAGCGTAGGGGCTAGCGGAGGTGAGACCCAGTACTTC
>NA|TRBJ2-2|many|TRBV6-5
CASSYSKDTGELFF
TGTGCCAGCAGTTACTCGAAGGACACCGGGGAGCTGTTTTTT
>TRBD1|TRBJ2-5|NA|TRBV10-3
CAIRGQGGGETQYF
TGTGCCATCAGAGGACAGGGTGGAGGAGAGACCCAGTACTTC
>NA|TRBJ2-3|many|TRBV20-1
CSATEGNTDTQYF
TGCAGTGCTACGGAGGGTAACACAGATACGCAGTATTTT
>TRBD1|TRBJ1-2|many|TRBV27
CASSYRGHNYGYTF
TGTGCCAGCAGTTACAGGGGACACAACTATGGCTACACCTTC
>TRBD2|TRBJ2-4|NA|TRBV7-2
CASSPLAVIAKNIQYF
TGTGCCAGCAGCCCCCTAGCGGTGATAGCCAAAAACATTCAGTACTTC
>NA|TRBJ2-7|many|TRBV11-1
CASSLGVGGYEQYF
TGTGCCAGCAGCTTGGGGGTTGGCGGTTACGAGCAGTACTTC
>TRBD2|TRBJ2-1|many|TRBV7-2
CASSPRGGFTGGSSYNEQFF
TGTGCCAGCAGCCCCCGAGGGGGTTTTACGGGGGGGAGCTCCTACAATGAGCAGTTCTTC
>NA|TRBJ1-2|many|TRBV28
CASSPFGLANYGYTF
TGTGCCAGCAGCCCCTTTGGCCTAGCTAACTATGGCTACACCTTC
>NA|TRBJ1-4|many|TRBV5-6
CASSLGLRLGEKLFF
TGTGCCAGCAGCTTGGGCCTCCGGCTTGGAGAAAAACTGTTTTTT
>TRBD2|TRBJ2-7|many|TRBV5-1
CASSLQGLAGDEQYF
TGCGCCAGCAGCTTACAAGGACTAGCGGGAGACGAGCAGTACTTC